The 6 T cell receptor beta chains reported below all come from one sample, sequenced in a study of cytomegalovirus exposure and HLA in healthy donors. The PCR contained 60 Vbeta and 13 Jbeta primers. The table came from immunoSEQ multiplex PCR; TCRdb's copy has only in-frame clones and leaves some out. Of fewer than 250,000 clones in the sample, roughly 82% were seen once. Input material: PBMCs. The source of these receptors is a man aged 35 to 55 in good health and CMV-seropositive.

The chain combines TRBV5-1 with TRBJ2-3; 7 bases are a match to TRBD2. Germline V gene data show CDR1 as SGHRS and CDR2 as YFSETQ. V was pared by 2 bases and J by 1 base, with 4 bases of the junction left unmatched. CDR3 length: 15 residues. CDR3 loop: CASSFAGAGTDTQYF. Written as DNA, the CDR3 is TGCGCCAGCAGCTTTGCGGGAGCTGGCACAGATACGCAGTATTTT. Full variable domain (remainder filled in from reference TRBV5-1 and TRBJ2-3): KAGVTQTPRYLIKTRGQQVTLSCSPISGHRSVSWYQQTPGQGLQFLFEYFSETQRNKGNFPGRFSGRQFSNSRSEMNVSTLELGDSALYLCASSFAGAGTDTQYFGPGTRLTVL.

CDR3 nucleotides: TGTGCCAGCTCGACAGGGGGCCTTAGCAATCAGCCCCAGCATTTT. This gives the protein CASSTGGLSNQPQHF. The chain uses TRBV18 and TRBJ1-5; 10 positions match TRBD1. The V segment lost 6 bases and the J segment 0 bases; nucleotides outside the gene matches: 2. This CDR3 is built from 15 residues. In germline, CDR1 is KGHSH, CDR2 LQKENI. Supplemented by reference TRBV18 and TRBJ1-5, the full variable domain reads NAGVMQNPRHLVRRRGQEARLRCSPMKGHSHVYWYRQLPEEGLKFMVYLQKENIIDESGMPKERFSAEFPKEGPSILRIQQVVRGDSAAYFCASSTGGLSNQPQHFGDGTRLSIL.

V usage is TRBV7-6 and J usage is TRBJ1-1; perhaps TRBD1 as D (5 bases). V gave up 5 bases and J gave up 8 bases, with 12 bases separating them. This CDR3 has 12 amino acids. CDR1 is SGHVS, CDR2 FNYEAQ, per germline. For the CDR3, the DNA is TGTGCCAGCAGCCATTGGCGGGGGGAAGCTTTCTTT. This gives the protein CASSHWRGEAFF. Full variable domain (remainder filled in from reference TRBV7-6 and TRBJ1-1): GAGVSQSPRYKVTKRGQDVALRCDPISGHVSLYWYRQALGQGPEFLTYFNYEAQQDKSGLPNDRFSAERPEGSISTLTIQRTEQRDSAMYRCASSHWRGEAFFGQGTRLTVV.

This rearrangement joins TRBV7-8 to TRBJ1-1, with TRBD1 identical over 8 bases. V trimming: 6 bases; J trimming: 4 bases; junction bases outside the gene matches: 16. The germline V gene has CDR1 SGHVS and CDR2 FQNEAQ. The CDR3 totals 17 residues. CDR3 protein: CASSSDRVIRLVTEAFF. The CDR3 coding sequence is TGTGCCAGCAGTTCGGACAGGGTAATACGACTTGTCACTGAAGCTTTCTTT.

The CDR3 reads CASSEYGRGNYGYTF. The CDR3 coding sequence is TGTGCCAGCAGTGAATATGGACGGGGTAACTATGGCTACACCTTC. The chain uses TRBV25-1 and TRBJ1-2; D gene uncertain. The CDR3 loop spans 15 amino acids. Trimming shortened V by 0 bases and J by 1 base, and 9 bases separated the two germline ends. The germline V gene encodes CDR1 MGHDK and CDR2 SYGVNS.

The V and J genes are TRBV2 and TRBJ2-2; D may be TRBD2 (6 bases). Germline assignment: CDR1 SNHLY and CDR2 FYNNEI. V lost 6 bases and J lost 0, with 14 bases in between. CDR3 length: 16 residues. The chain's CDR3 is CASRKTGVPNTGELFF. The CDR3 nucleotides read TGTGCCAGCAGAAAAACGGGGGTACCGAACACCGGGGAGCTGTTTTTT. Combining the CDR3 with reference TRBV2 and TRBJ2-2 gives the whole variable domain EPEVTQTPSHQVTQMGQEVILRCVPISNHLYFYWYRQILGQKVEFLVSFYNNEISEKSEIFDDQFSVERPDGSNFTLKIRSTKLEDSAMYFCASRKTGVPNTGELFFGEGSRLTVL.